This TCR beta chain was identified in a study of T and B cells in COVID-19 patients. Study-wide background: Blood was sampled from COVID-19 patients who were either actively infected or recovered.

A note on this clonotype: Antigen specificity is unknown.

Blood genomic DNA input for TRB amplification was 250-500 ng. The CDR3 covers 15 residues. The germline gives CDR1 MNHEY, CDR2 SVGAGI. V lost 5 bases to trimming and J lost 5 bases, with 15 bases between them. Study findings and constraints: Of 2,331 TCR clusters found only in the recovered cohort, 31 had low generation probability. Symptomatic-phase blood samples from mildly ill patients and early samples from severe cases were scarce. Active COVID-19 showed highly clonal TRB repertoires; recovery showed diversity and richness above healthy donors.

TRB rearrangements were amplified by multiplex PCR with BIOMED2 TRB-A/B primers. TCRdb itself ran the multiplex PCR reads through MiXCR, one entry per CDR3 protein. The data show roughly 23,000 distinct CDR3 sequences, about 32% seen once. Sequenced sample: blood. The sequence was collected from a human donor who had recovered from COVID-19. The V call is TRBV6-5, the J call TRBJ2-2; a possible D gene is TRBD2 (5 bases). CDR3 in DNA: TGTGCCAGCAGTGAAAGGTGGGAGTGGACCGGGGAGCTGTTTTTT. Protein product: CASSERWEWTGELFF.